Described below is a single T cell receptor (beta chain) sequence and its context. Its target is not known. Germline assignment: CDR1 LGHNA and CDR2 YNFKEQ. Trimming at V came to 3 bases and at J to 5 bases, leaving 6 bases not matched to a gene. This CDR3 contains 15 residues. The record originates from a study of T cell responses to AZD1222 COVID-19 vaccine. Study findings and constraints: Regions left unmutated in variants are reportedly the target of nearly half of spike-specific TCRs. Spike regions recognized by vaccine-associated CD4 TCRs spanned the protein, led by 160-218 and 743-854.

The repertoire was sequenced with immunoSEQ multiplex PCR; TCRdb's copy has only in-frame clones and lacks some. Of 150,000 to 200,000 clones listed, about 91% are singletons. The input for sequencing was peripheral blood, taken on day 0 of AZD1222 vaccination. The TCR sequence derives from an adult in good health. The V call is TRBV4-2, the J call TRBJ1-4, with TRBD1 matching over 7 bases. The DNA of the CDR3 is TGTGCCAGCAGCCATGCCGGGACAGAAAATGAAAAACTGTTTTTT. Encoded protein: CASSHAGTENEKLFF.